This T cell receptor (beta chain) derives from a study of beta chain features in type 1 diabetes. General study findings and limits: Any HLA effect on TCRB rearrangement was left unresolved by small sub-analyses.

Based on CD45RO/CCR7/CD25/CD127/CD95/CD27, CD4+ regulatory, stem cell-like memory, naive and central memory cells were sorted. All of the isolated RNA was reverse transcribed, so expressed TCRB transcripts were sequenced. Measured with immunoSEQ multiplex PCR; TCRdb has only the in-frame clones, and not every one. The sample has 810,000 or so clones; under 20% are singletons. This CDR3 spans 14 amino acids. V shed 5 bases and J shed 6 bases, with 13 bases lying between them. CDR1 is SEHNR, CDR2 FQNEAQ, per germline (reference sequence). A word on this clone: Its antigen is as yet unknown.

The chain carries TRBV7-9 and TRBJ2-2, with a weak D call TRBD1 (5 bases). Sequenced sample: naive CD4+ T cells from blood. This clonotype originated in a woman between 18 and 29 years old in good health. Here the CDR3 DNA reads TGTGCCAGCAGCAAACAGGTCAGCGCCGGGGAGCTGTTTTTT. Its translation is CASSKQVSAGELFF.